Listed here are 4 T cell receptor beta chains from one sample, sequenced in a study of T-cell reconstitution after alpha-beta-depleted transplantation in children. For TCRbeta, the library was prepared with unique molecular identifiers. TCRdb re-analysed the PCR reads in MiXCR, keeping a single row per CDR3 protein. There are 120,000 or so distinct CDR3 sequences in the sample; approximately 22% occur only once, and about 10% lies in the top ten. The starting material was PBMCs, mostly from graft donor cells, obtained 180 days after TCRalphabeta/CD19-depleted stem cell transplant. These receptors originate from a male patient between 2 and 10 years old who had a stem cell transplant for chronic granulomatous disease, so the T cells may come from the graft donor.

Of note for this clonotype: This may arise from a read error, as a much more abundant clone is one base away. This chain uses TRBV29-1 with TRBJ2-7, with D hard to call. Germline lookup yields CDR1 SQVTM and CDR2 ANQGSEA. The CDR3 has 12 amino acids. CDR3 sequence reads: CSVVGQTYAQYF. CDR3 sequence (DNA): TGCAGCGTTGTCGGGCAGACCTACGCGCAGTACTTC.

In this sample, this clonotype turned up a few times. V is TRBV20-1 and J is TRBJ2-1; a weak D match, TRBD2 (5 bases). The CDR3 runs 13 residues. CDR1 and CDR2 from the germline V gene are DFQATT and SNEGSKA (reference sequence). V was shortened by 3 bases and J by 4 bases, with 10 bases between the two germline ends. As DNA, the CDR3 is TGCAGTGCTAGTACTACTAGTTACAATGAGCAGTTCTTC. Its translation is CSASTTSYNEQFF.

The table lists this clonotype with a few counts. The CDR3 is CSAREGSGGRTEAFF. The CDR3 DNA reads TGCAGTGCTAGAGAGGGGAGTGGGGGACGGACTGAAGCTTTCTTT. This sequence joins TRBV20-1 and TRBJ1-1, with D possibly matching TRBD1 (5 bases). The CDR3 is 15 residues long. Looked up from germline, CDR1 is DFQATT and CDR2 is SNEGSKA (reference sequence). Trimming stripped 0 bases from V and 5 bases from J, with 16 bases between.

This clonotype was observed many times. This chain joins TRBV12-3 or TRBV12-4 and TRBJ2-7; TRBD1 matches at 9 bases. There are 14 residues in the CDR3. With V trimmed by 6 bases and J by 2 bases, 5 bases remained unmatched. The CDR3 is CASSRGQGPYEQYF. The CDR3 DNA reads as TGTGCCAGCAGCCGGGGACAGGGTCCCTACGAGCAGTACTTC.